This T cell receptor beta chain was retrieved from a study of cytomegalovirus exposure and HLA in healthy donors. Study conclusions and caveats: Specific recognition of CMV antigens was confirmed in vitro for a few chains (all CMV-associated). There were several of the most significant clusters that appeared linked to common viral pathogens in a later analysis.

Comments on this clone: Its antigen is currently unknown.

V dropped 5 bases and J dropped 8 bases, with 24 bases sitting between them. Germline CDR1 is MNHEY and CDR2 is SMNVEV (reference sequence). CDR3 length equals 17 residues. Amplification used 60 Vbeta primers and 13 Jbeta primers. Sequencing used immunoSEQ multiplex PCR; TCRdb keeps in-frame clones, though not all of them. The sample shows 150,000 to 200,000 clones, 70% to 80% of them seen only once. The TCR originated in a middle-aged man in good health and CMV-seronegative. The V gene is TRBV27, the J gene TRBJ1-4; D gene ambiguous. The sample comprised PBMCs. CDR3 nucleotide sequence: TGTGCCAGCAGTCCGATCGTCGCGAGGAGATCTGACGAAAAACTGTTTTTT. Translating gives CASSPIVARRSDEKLFF.